Given below is one T cell receptor beta chain in context. These data belong to a study of brain T cells in children with intractable seizures. The data were produced by immunoSEQ multiplex PCR, yet TCRdb's version contains in-frame clones alone and is incomplete. The sample includes 50,000 to 75,000 clones, about 96% seen only once; the top ten take roughly 0.38%. Per germline, CDR1 SGHVS and CDR2 FQNEAQ. The J segment lost 6 bases and the V segment lost 0 bases, leaving 5 bases of the junction unmatched. This CDR3 region has 14 residues. The chain is built from TRBV7-8 and TRBJ2-7, with 7 positions matching TRBD1. This specimen was peripheral blood, taken at surgery. The receptor was derived from a boy in the first two years of life with focal cortical dysplasia and intractable seizures. The CDR3 region has the DNA TGTGCCAGCAGCTTAGCCATTACAGGGGTCGAGCAGTACTTC. This sequence encodes CASSLAITGVEQYF.